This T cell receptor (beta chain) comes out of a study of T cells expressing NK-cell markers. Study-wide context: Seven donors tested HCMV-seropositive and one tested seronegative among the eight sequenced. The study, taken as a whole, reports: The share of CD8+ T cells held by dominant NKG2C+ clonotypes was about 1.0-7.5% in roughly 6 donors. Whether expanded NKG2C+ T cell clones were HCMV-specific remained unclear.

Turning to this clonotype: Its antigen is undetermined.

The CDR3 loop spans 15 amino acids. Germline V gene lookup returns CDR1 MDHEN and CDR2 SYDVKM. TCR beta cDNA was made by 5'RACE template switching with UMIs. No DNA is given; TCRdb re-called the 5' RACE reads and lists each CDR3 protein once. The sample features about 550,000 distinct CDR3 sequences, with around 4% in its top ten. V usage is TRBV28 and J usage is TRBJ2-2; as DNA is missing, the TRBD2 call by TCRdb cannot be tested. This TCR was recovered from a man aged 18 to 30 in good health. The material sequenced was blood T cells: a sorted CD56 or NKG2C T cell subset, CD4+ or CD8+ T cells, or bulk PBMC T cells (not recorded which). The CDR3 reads CASTLMRGSVGELFF.